What follows are 15 T cell receptor beta chains derived from one specimen sequenced in a study of blood T cell repertoires in COVID-19. The method was immunoSEQ multiplex PCR; TCRdb's version includes in-frame clones alone and lacks a portion of them. Among about 310,000 clones listed, around 85% were seen once. The specimen sequenced was PBMCs or T cells enriched from blood (not recorded which). The receptors shown here come from a woman in her 30s who had been exposed to COVID-19.

J is TRBJ2-6 and V is TRBV18; no definite D call. Trimming cost V 1 base and J 2 bases, with 6 bases left between them. This CDR3 comprises 15 residues. The germline V gene encodes CDR1 KGHSH and CDR2 LQKENI. CDR3 coding DNA: TGTGCCAGCTCACCACAGCAACCTGGGGCCAACGTCCTGACTTTC. It codes for CASSPQQPGANVLTF.

Ten or more counts support this clone. The chain joins TRBV18 to TRBJ1-1; weak D call: TRBD1 (5 bases). Germline V gene lookup returns CDR1 KGHSH and CDR2 LQKENI. V shed 3 bases and J shed 11 bases, with 13 bases lying between them. CDR3 length: 12 residues. The CDR3 nucleotides read TGTGCCAGCTCACCTCAGGGCGGGGAGGCTTTCTTT. Its protein is CASSPQGGEAFF.

The V call is TRBV9, the J call TRBJ2-2, with D perhaps TRBD1 (5 bases). With 3 bases removed from V and 3 bases from J, the gap between germline ends came to 12 bases. The germline V gene has CDR1 SGDLS and CDR2 YYNGEE. CDR3 size: 15 residues. CDR3 coding DNA: TGTGCCAGCAGCGCCCCCCGGACACACACCGGGGAGCTGTTTTTT. Translating it yields CASSAPRTHTGELFF.

The V and J genes are TRBV5-1 and TRBJ2-1, with 7 bases aligning to TRBD1. Germline CDR1 is SGHRS and CDR2 is YFSETQ. The CDR3 sequence is 15 residues long. V lost 0 bases to trimming and J lost 7 bases; unmatched junction nucleotides: 7. DNA of the CDR3: TGCGCCAGCAGCTTGGTTGTGACAGGGAGTAATGAGCAGTTCTTC. It codes for CASSLVVTGSNEQFF.

The chain joins TRBV30 to TRBJ1-2; TRBD1 agrees at 8 bases. Trimming took 8 bases from V and 4 from J; bases not matched to a gene: 15. The germline gives CDR1 GTSNPN, CDR2 SVGIG (reference sequence). CDR3 length equals 15 residues. DNA for the CDR3: TGTGCCCACGCTCTAGGCCAGGGGGCAAGCTATGGCTACACCTTC. As protein: CAHALGQGASYGYTF.

The count of this clone is one. The J gene is TRBJ1-6, the V gene TRBV28, with D uncertain. V dropped 7 bases and J dropped 6 bases, with 16 bases sitting between them. Germline CDR1 is MDHEN and CDR2 is SYDVKM. This CDR3 has 15 residues. CDR3 protein: CASTPPRDGNSPLHF. The CDR3, as DNA: TGTGCCAGCACCCCCCCCCGCGATGGTAATTCACCCCTCCACTTT.

This chain links TRBV12-3 or TRBV12-4 with TRBJ2-7; D is undetermined. Trimming removed 3 bases at V and 2 bases at J, with 8 bases between. The CDR3 length is 13 residues. Here the CDR3 DNA reads TGTGCCAGCAGTTTTTACTGTCCCTACGAGCAGTACTTC. It translates to CASSFYCPYEQYF.

The chain carries TRBV9 and TRBJ1-2; 9 nucleotides match TRBD1. The V and J ends lost 2 bases and 0 bases, in that order; junction bases with no gene match: 5. This CDR3 has 16 amino acids. The germline V gene encodes CDR1 SGDLS and CDR2 YYNGEE. The CDR3 reads CASSVSGQGPNYGYTF. The CDR3 DNA is TGTGCCAGCAGCGTCTCGGGACAGGGCCCTAACTATGGCTACACCTTC.

This chain uses TRBV4-1 with TRBJ1-2; 7 bases map to TRBD1. The trim removed 0 bases at V and 10 bases at J, leaving 17 bases unmatched. There are 17 residues in the CDR3. Per the germline V gene, CDR1 is MGHRA and CDR2 is YSYEKL. In DNA, the CDR3 is TGCGCCAGCAGCCAAGAAGGGGGCGCTCCCCGGGCTCCCCTCTACACCTTC. It encodes CASSQEGGAPRAPLYTF.

The chain employs TRBV21-1 and TRBJ1-1; TRBD1, the table's D call, was not compared with the DNA. TRBV21-1 has pseudogene status. CDR3 length equals 14 residues. The CDR3 here is CASSKTQGDTEAFF. The CDR3 DNA reads TGTGCCAGCAGCAAAACACAGGGAGACACTGAAGCTTTCTTT.

The chain links TRBV4-1 to TRBJ2-3, with 7 bases identical to TRBD2. The CDR3 runs 17 residues. V lost 4 bases to trimming and J lost 2 bases; unmatched junction nucleotides: 12. Germline V gives CDR1 MGHRA, CDR2 YSYEKL. The CDR3 sequence: CASSLEPPGLTTDTQYF. The CDR3, as DNA: TGCGCCAGCAGCCTAGAACCTCCGGGACTAACCACAGATACGCAGTATTTT.

The chain joins TRBV28 to TRBJ1-2, with 12 bases matching TRBD1. With 2 bases clipped from V and 3 bases from J, the junction kept 7 bases outside the gene matches. Germline V gives CDR1 MDHEN, CDR2 SYDVKM. The CDR3 is made up of 17 amino acids. The CDR3 DNA reads TGTGCCAGCAGTTTAATCCCGGGGACAGGGGGCGACTATGGCTACACCTTC. It is translated as CASSLIPGTGGDYGYTF.

As for this clone: At one of its ends the junction is not consistent with the germline gene, which may arise from a read error. This chain uses TRBV7-7 with TRBJ2-2; tentatively, D is TRBD1 (6 bases). Germline-derived CDR1 and CDR2 are SSHAT and FNYEAQ (reference sequence). The CDR3 is 17 residues long. Here the CDR3 DNA reads TGTGCTAGCAGCTTAGATTCAGGGGCTACGAACACCGGGGAGCTGTTTTTT. This translates into CASSLDSGATNTGELFF.

V is TRBV27 and J is TRBJ1-5, with TRBD1 matching 8 bases. J gave up 2 bases and V 5 bases, and 5 bases lay outside the gene matches. The CDR3 extends over 15 amino acids. CDR1 and CDR2 from the germline V gene are MNHEY and SMNVEV (reference sequence). The CDR3 DNA is TGTGCCAGCAGTCAGACGACAGGGGGCAATCAGCCCCAGCATTTT. Translating gives CASSQTTGGNQPQHF.

The chain links TRBV6-2 or TRBV6-3 to TRBJ2-4, with 9 bases that match TRBD1. The CDR3 has 18 amino acids. The V gene end was trimmed by 4 bases and the J gene end by 1 base; junction bases not matched to a gene: 11. In germline, CDR1 is MNHEY, CDR2 SVGEGT. DNA for the CDR3: TGTGCCAGCAGTTGGGGGACAGGGAGAGGCCTTGCCAAAAACATTCAGTACTTC. Protein product: CASSWGTGRGLAKNIQYF.